This T cell receptor (beta chain) was recorded in a study of blood T cell repertoires in COVID-19. On the study more broadly: The study drew acute and convalescent COVID-19 samples from the United States, Italy and Spain. PBMCs, B-cell-depleted T cells, or T cells provided the cDNA or gDNA that made up the material.

Original methodology: For nucleated cells, counts were estimated from reference gene primer amplification. Assay used: immunoSEQ multiplex PCR; TCRdb lists only in-frame clones, some missing. V and J calls and clone size are as listed in that table; D and trimming were resolved from the DNA. The sample contains 150,000 to 200,000 clones, approximately 92% of which appear only once. The CDR3 totals 15 residues. Germline CDR1 LGHDT, CDR2 YNNKEL (reference sequence). V lost 3 bases and J 0 bases, leaving 10 bases between the germline ends. The sequencing input was peripheral blood. The chain joins TRBV3-1 (or the pseudogene TRBV3-2) to TRBJ2-3; possible D gene TRBD2, 5 bases. This TCR came from a man aged 30 to 39 with COVID-19, enrolled during active disease. CDR3 protein: CASSQGLASTDTQYF. The CDR3 nucleotides are TGTGCCAGCAGCCAGGGCCTAGCAAGCACAGATACGCAGTATTTT.